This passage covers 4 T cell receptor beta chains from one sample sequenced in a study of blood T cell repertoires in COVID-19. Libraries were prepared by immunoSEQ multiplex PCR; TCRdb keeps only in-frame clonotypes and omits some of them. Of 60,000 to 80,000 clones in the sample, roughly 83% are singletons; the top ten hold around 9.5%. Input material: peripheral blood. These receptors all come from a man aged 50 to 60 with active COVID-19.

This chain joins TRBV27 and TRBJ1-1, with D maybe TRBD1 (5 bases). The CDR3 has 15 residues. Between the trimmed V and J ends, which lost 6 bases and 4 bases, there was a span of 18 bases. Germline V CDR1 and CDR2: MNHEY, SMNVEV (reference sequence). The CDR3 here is CASSKRGVGGTEAFF. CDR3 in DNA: TGTGCCAGCAGCAAACGGGGGGTTGGGGGCACTGAAGCTTTCTTT.

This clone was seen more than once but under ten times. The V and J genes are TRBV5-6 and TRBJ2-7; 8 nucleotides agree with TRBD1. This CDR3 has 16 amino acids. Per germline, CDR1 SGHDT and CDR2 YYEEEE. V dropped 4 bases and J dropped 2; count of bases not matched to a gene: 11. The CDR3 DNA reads TGTGCCAGCAGCCACTACCGGACAGGGAAGCCCTACGAGCAGTACTTC. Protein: CASSHYRTGKPYEQYF. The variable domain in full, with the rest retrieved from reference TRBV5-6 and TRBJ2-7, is DAGVTQSPTHLIKTRGQQVTLRCSPKSGHDTVSWYQQALGQGPQFIFQYYEEEERQRGNFPDRFSGHQFPNYSSELNVNALLLGDSALYLCASSHYRTGKPYEQYFGPGTRLTVT.

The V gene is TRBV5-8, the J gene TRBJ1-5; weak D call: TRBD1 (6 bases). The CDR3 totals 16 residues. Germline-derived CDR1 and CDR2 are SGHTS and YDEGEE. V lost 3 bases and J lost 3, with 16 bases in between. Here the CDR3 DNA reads TGTGCCAGCAGCTCAAGAGCAGGGGCCGCCAATCAGCCCCAGCATTTT. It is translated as CASSSRAGAANQPQHF.

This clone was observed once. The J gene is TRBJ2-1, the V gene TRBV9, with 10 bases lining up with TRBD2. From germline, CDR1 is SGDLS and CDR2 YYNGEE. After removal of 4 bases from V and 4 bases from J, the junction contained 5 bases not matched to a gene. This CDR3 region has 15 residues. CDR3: CASSPSSGGYNEQFF. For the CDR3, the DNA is TGTGCCAGCAGCCCATCTAGCGGGGGTTACAATGAGCAGTTCTTC.